What follows is one T cell receptor (beta chain) and its context. Its antigen is unknown. Other DNA sequences in this specimen translate into the identical CDR3. Naive CD45RA+ and memory CD45RA-negative subsets were split from CD4+ cells. Measured with immunoSEQ multiplex PCR; TCRdb has only the in-frame clones, and not every one. The sample contains fewer than 2.5 million clones, 90% to 95% of which appear only once. The data were obtained in a study of shared clonotypes between healthy human individuals. Study-wide background: The donor pool was made up of two women and a few men aged 18 to 49. The study's findings and limits: Clonotype sharing levels among donors were expected to vary with sequencing depth. Relative to their counterparts shared across all four donors, non-shared clonotypes exhibited diminished generation probabilities.

This clonotype was obtained from a young man in good health. Some clones in this sample may be carry-over from other donors' samples. Input material: naive CD4+ T cells from PBMCs. Subset specified: CD45RA+ positively selected.

The CDR3 protein is CASSISRASYEQYF. The CDR3 DNA is TGTGCCAGTAGTATAAGTAGGGCTAGTTACGAGCAGTACTTC. The chain carries TRBV19 and TRBJ2-7; D is unresolved. Trimming pared 2 bases from V and 4 bases from J, leaving 12 bases between. CDR1 and CDR2 (germline): LNHDA, SQIVND (reference sequence). The CDR3 loop spans 14 amino acids. Variable domain in full (rest from reference TRBV19 and TRBJ2-7): DGGITQSPKYLFRKEGQNVTLSCEQNLNHDAMYWYRQDPGQGLRLIYYSQIVNDFQKGDIAEGYSVSREKKESFPLTVTSAQKNPTAFYLCASSISRASYEQYFGPGTRLTVT.